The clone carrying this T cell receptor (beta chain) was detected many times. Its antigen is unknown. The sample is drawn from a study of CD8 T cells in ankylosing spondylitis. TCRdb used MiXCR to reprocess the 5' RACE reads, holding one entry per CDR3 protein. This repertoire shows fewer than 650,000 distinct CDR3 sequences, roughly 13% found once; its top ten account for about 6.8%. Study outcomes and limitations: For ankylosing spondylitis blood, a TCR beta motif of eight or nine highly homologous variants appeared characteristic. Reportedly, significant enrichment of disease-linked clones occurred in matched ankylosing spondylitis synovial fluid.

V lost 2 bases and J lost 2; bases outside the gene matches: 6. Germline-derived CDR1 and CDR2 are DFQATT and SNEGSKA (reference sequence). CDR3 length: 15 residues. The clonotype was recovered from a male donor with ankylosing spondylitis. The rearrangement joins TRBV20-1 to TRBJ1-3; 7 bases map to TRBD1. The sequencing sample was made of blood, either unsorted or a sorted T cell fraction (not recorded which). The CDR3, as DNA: TGCAGTGCTAGATCTCCACAGGGGCCTGGAAACACCATATATTTT. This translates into CSARSPQGPGNTIYF.